Below, one T cell receptor (beta chain) is given with its context. The data are from a study of long-term antiretroviral therapy in people with HIV. Trimming pared 0 bases from V and 6 bases from J, leaving 8 bases between. CDR1 MGHRA and CDR2 YSYEKL come from the germline V gene. CDR3 length: 13 amino acids. Version v3.0 of the immunoSEQ assay ran at survey level. The data were produced by immunoSEQ multiplex PCR, yet TCRdb's version contains in-frame clones alone and is incomplete. The sample includes approximately 25,000 clones, 84% of them seen just once. The sequenced sample was unsorted PBMCs, obtained 3 years after starting antiretroviral therapy. V is TRBV4-1 and J is TRBJ1-1; TRBD1 might be the D (5 bases). The clonotype originates from a man aged 45-60 years with HIV. CDR3 nucleotides: TGCGCCAGCAGCCAAGATAGGGGCTCTGAAGCTTTCTTT. Protein: CASSQDRGSEAFF.